Sequencing of this T cell receptor (beta chain) was carried out in a study of blood T cells in healthy people across ages. Study as a whole: The capture of about one barcoded beta molecule per two T cells was achieved by template switching. Notes on the study in general: Aged donors had fewer naive CD4+ cells and lower diversity than long-lived donors.

This clonotype was seen a handful of times. Its specificity is unknown. The CDR3 runs to 14 residues. V was trimmed by 1 base and J by 8 bases, leaving 11 bases between them. In germline, CDR1 is SGHAT, CDR2 FQDESV (reference sequence). Next came a second PCR, run for 7 to 11 cycles, which used a sample-barcoded 5' primer along with a J-beta primer mix. TCRdb processed the 5' RACE reads anew with MiXCR; each CDR3 protein has one entry. The data show around 1,100,000 distinct CDR3 sequences, about two fifths seen once. Sample donors were healthy Caucasian individuals that came from Russia, aged roughly 6 to 100. Each sample gave at least 6.5 million isolated PBMCs.

The chain links TRBV11-1 to TRBJ1-4; no clear D gene. This receptor was identified in a man younger than 35 in good health. Sequencing input: blood. CDR3 residues: CASSLERISEKLFF. CDR3 in DNA: TGTGCCAGCAGCTTAGAACGGATCTCCGAAAAACTGTTTTTT.